This is a list of T cell receptor beta chains from one sample in a study of T cells after yellow fever vaccination. TCRdb re-called the 5' RACE reads with MiXCR, one entry per CDR3 protein. The profile shows about 550,000 distinct CDR3 sequences, 19% of them singletons. The starting material was PBMCs, obtained 15 days after the yellow fever booster vaccination. The source is a man aged 30 to 39 who received the YFV17D yellow fever vaccine. Each CDR3 is given with its conserved first and last residue. The D gene is left open where the match is weak. Size is stated for part of the rows, as once, few or many counts, or as a class when the clone is expanded.

v_gene: TRBV7-2; d_gene: NA; abundance: NA; j_gene: TRBJ2-5; CDR3aa: CASSLGSRGKETQYF; CDR3nt: TGTGCCAGCAGCTTAGGATCCAGAGGAAAAGAGACCCAGTACTTC
v_gene: TRBV12-3/TRBV12-4; d_gene: TRBD1; abundance: few; j_gene: TRBJ1-2; CDR3aa: CASSGQGPGYTF; CDR3nt: TGTGCCAGCAGCGGACAGGGGCCTGGCTACACCTTC
v_gene: TRBV6-1; d_gene: NA; abundance: NA; j_gene: TRBJ1-5; CDR3aa: CASRQGNNQPQHF; CDR3nt: TGTGCCAGCCGGCAGGGTAACAATCAGCCCCAGCATTTT
v_gene: TRBV20-1; d_gene: NA; abundance: few; j_gene: TRBJ2-3; CDR3aa: CSASRLGRVTDTQYF; CDR3nt: TGCAGTGCTAGCAGGTTGGGCAGGGTCACGGATACGCAGTATTTT
v_gene: TRBV5-5; d_gene: TRBD1; abundance: few; j_gene: TRBJ2-7; CDR3aa: CASSLIGQGGDEQYF; CDR3nt: TGTGCCAGCAGCTTAATTGGACAGGGAGGCGACGAGCAGTACTTC
v_gene: TRBV10-3; d_gene: NA; abundance: NA; j_gene: TRBJ1-5; CDR3aa: CAISESIGNQPQHF; CDR3nt: TGTGCCATCAGTGAGTCCATTGGCAATCAGCCCCAGCATTTT
v_gene: TRBV7-2; d_gene: TRBD1; abundance: NA; j_gene: TRBJ2-7; CDR3aa: CASSPGGTGYYEQYF; CDR3nt: TGTGCCAGCAGCCCGGGCGGGACAGGGTATTACGAGCAGTACTTC
v_gene: TRBV3-1; d_gene: TRBD2; abundance: NA; j_gene: TRBJ2-7; CDR3aa: CASTSVPGGPGEQYF; CDR3nt: TGTGCCAGCACCAGTGTACCGGGAGGGCCGGGGGAGCAGTACTTC
v_gene: TRBV20-1; d_gene: NA; abundance: few; j_gene: TRBJ1-4; CDR3aa: CSARGQDEKLFF; CDR3nt: TGCAGTGCTAGAGGGCAGGATGAAAAACTGTTTTTT
v_gene: TRBV7-2; d_gene: TRBD2; abundance: few; j_gene: TRBJ2-1; CDR3aa: CASSPGLAGGYEQFF; CDR3nt: TGTGCCAGCAGTCCGGGACTAGCGGGAGGGTATGAGCAGTTCTTC
v_gene: TRBV5-5; d_gene: NA; abundance: few; j_gene: TRBJ2-7; CDR3aa: CASSQQVSSYEQYF; CDR3nt: TGTGCCAGCAGCCAACAGGTTAGCTCCTACGAGCAGTACTTC
v_gene: TRBV4-3; d_gene: NA; abundance: few; j_gene: TRBJ2-4; CDR3aa: CASSQDSGVFGIQYF; CDR3nt: TGCGCCAGCAGCCAAGACAGTGGAGTGTTCGGCATTCAGTACTTC
v_gene: TRBV18; d_gene: NA; abundance: once; j_gene: TRBJ2-3; CDR3aa: CASSALPATDTQYF; CDR3nt: TGTGCCAGCTCAGCTCTCCCGGCCACAGATACGCAGTATTTT
v_gene: TRBV20-1; d_gene: TRBD2; abundance: many; j_gene: TRBJ2-7; CDR3aa: CSARGGASGLSYEQYF; CDR3nt: TGCAGTGCTAGAGGAGGGGCTAGCGGGCTCTCCTACGAGCAGTACTTC
v_gene: TRBV23-1; d_gene: TRBD1; abundance: NA; j_gene: TRBJ2-3; CDR3aa: CASSQYRDRFTDTQYF; CDR3nt: TGCGCCAGCAGTCAATACCGGGACAGGTTCACAGATACGCAGTATTTT
v_gene: TRBV20-1; d_gene: NA; abundance: NA; j_gene: TRBJ2-1; CDR3aa: CSASGPEQFF; CDR3nt: TGCAGTGCTAGCGGGCCTGAGCAGTTCTTC
v_gene: TRBV18; d_gene: TRBD2; abundance: NA; j_gene: TRBJ2-1; CDR3aa: CASSPGRTSHNEQFF; CDR3nt: TGTGCCAGCTCACCCGGCCGGACTAGTCACAATGAGCAGTTCTTC
v_gene: TRBV20-1; d_gene: TRBD2; abundance: NA; j_gene: TRBJ2-1; CDR3aa: CSARTPRASGSVTYNEQFF; CDR3nt: TGCAGTGCTAGAACCCCTCGTGCTAGCGGGAGTGTAACCTACAATGAGCAGTTCTTC
v_gene: TRBV12-3/TRBV12-4; d_gene: TRBD2; abundance: few; j_gene: TRBJ2-1; CDR3aa: CASSLGVAGDYNEQFF; CDR3nt: TGTGCCAGCAGTTTAGGGGTAGCGGGAGATTACAATGAGCAGTTCTTC
v_gene: TRBV7-9; d_gene: NA; abundance: few; j_gene: TRBJ1-1; CDR3aa: CASSYSITEAFF; CDR3nt: TGTGCCAGCAGCTATAGCATCACTGAAGCTTTCTTT
v_gene: TRBV18; d_gene: TRBD1; abundance: NA; j_gene: TRBJ2-3; CDR3aa: CASSPPGQTTDTQYF; CDR3nt: TGTGCCAGCTCACCGCCGGGACAGACGACAGATACGCAGTATTTT
v_gene: TRBV28; d_gene: NA; abundance: NA; j_gene: TRBJ2-1; CDR3aa: CAIATSPRYNEQFF; CDR3nt: TGTGCCATCGCCACTAGTCCCCGCTACAATGAGCAGTTCTTC
v_gene: TRBV7-9; d_gene: NA; abundance: NA; j_gene: TRBJ2-3; CDR3aa: CASSIPGTQNTDTQYF; CDR3nt: TGTGCCAGCAGCATACCCGGGACTCAGAACACAGATACGCAGTATTTT
v_gene: TRBV5-1; d_gene: NA; abundance: NA; j_gene: TRBJ2-1; CDR3aa: CASSLDLAIAF; CDR3nt: TGCGCCAGCAGCTTGGACTTAGCGATTGCCTTC
v_gene: TRBV29-1; d_gene: NA; abundance: NA; j_gene: TRBJ1-5; CDR3aa: CSVAGELGQPQHF; CDR3nt: TGCAGCGTTGCCGGGGAACTAGGCCAGCCCCAGCATTTT
v_gene: TRBV5-1; d_gene: NA; abundance: NA; j_gene: TRBJ2-7; CDR3aa: CASSGFNYEQYF; CDR3nt: TGCGCCAGCAGCGGGTTCAATTACGAGCAGTACTTC
v_gene: TRBV27; d_gene: TRBD1; abundance: few; j_gene: TRBJ1-1; CDR3aa: CASSGLQGGNTEAFF; CDR3nt: TGTGCCAGCAGTGGCCTTCAGGGGGGCAACACTGAAGCTTTCTTT
v_gene: TRBV11-2; d_gene: NA; abundance: NA; j_gene: TRBJ2-3; CDR3aa: CASSSPRASLSTDTQYF; CDR3nt: TGTGCCAGCAGCTCCCCCCGGGCTAGTCTATCCACAGATACGCAGTATTTT
v_gene: TRBV20-1; d_gene: TRBD2; abundance: NA; j_gene: TRBJ2-3; CDR3aa: CSAGMSGRVSDTQYF; CDR3nt: TGCAGTGCTGGGATGAGCGGGAGGGTCTCAGATACGCAGTATTTT
v_gene: TRBV3-1; d_gene: NA; abundance: few; j_gene: TRBJ2-1; CDR3aa: CASRGGGRNEQFF; CDR3nt: TGTGCCAGCAGGGGGGGCGGGAGAAATGAGCAGTTCTTC
v_gene: TRBV7-9; d_gene: NA; abundance: few; j_gene: TRBJ1-5; CDR3aa: CASSLGGPNQPQHF; CDR3nt: TGTGCCAGCAGCTTAGGGGGTCCCAATCAGCCCCAGCATTTT
v_gene: TRBV20-1; d_gene: TRBD2; abundance: NA; j_gene: TRBJ2-1; CDR3aa: CSAREESRTSAYNEQFF; CDR3nt: TGCAGTGCTAGAGAAGAGAGTCGGACTAGCGCCTACAATGAGCAGTTCTTC
v_gene: TRBV20-1; d_gene: TRBD2; abundance: few; j_gene: TRBJ2-1; CDR3aa: CSARALAGVHEQFF; CDR3nt: TGCAGTGCTAGGGCCCTAGCGGGAGTCCATGAGCAGTTCTTC
v_gene: TRBV5-5; d_gene: TRBD1; abundance: few; j_gene: TRBJ2-5; CDR3aa: CASSFRQGGKTQYF; CDR3nt: TGTGCCAGCAGCTTCAGACAGGGGGGGAAGACCCAGTACTTC
v_gene: TRBV28; d_gene: TRBD2; abundance: NA; j_gene: TRBJ2-1; CDR3aa: CASSPSTSGRRSLYNEQFF; CDR3nt: TGTGCCAGCAGTCCTTCGACTAGCGGGAGGAGAAGCCTCTACAATGAGCAGTTCTTC
v_gene: TRBV3-1; d_gene: TRBD2; abundance: NA; j_gene: TRBJ2-1; CDR3aa: CASSQARGTSGTYNEQFF; CDR3nt: TGTGCCAGCAGCCAAGCGCGGGGGACTAGCGGGACCTACAATGAGCAGTTCTTC
v_gene: TRBV30; d_gene: NA; abundance: NA; j_gene: TRBJ1-3; CDR3aa: CAWTSLSAIYF; CDR3nt: TGTGCCTGGACCTCACTATCGGCCATATATTTT
v_gene: TRBV20-1; d_gene: TRBD1; abundance: NA; j_gene: TRBJ2-6; CDR3aa: CSARYDRAGANVLTF; CDR3nt: TGCAGTGCTAGATATGACAGGGCCGGGGCCAACGTCCTGACTTTC
v_gene: TRBV11-2; d_gene: NA; abundance: NA; j_gene: TRBJ1-1; CDR3aa: CASSEGRLNTEAFF; CDR3nt: TGTGCCAGCAGTGAGGGAAGGCTGAACACTGAAGCTTTCTTT
v_gene: TRBV7-9; d_gene: NA; abundance: NA; j_gene: TRBJ2-3; CDR3aa: CASRPLAADTQYF; CDR3nt: TGTGCCAGCAGACCACTAGCTGCAGATACGCAGTATTTT
v_gene: TRBV19; d_gene: NA; abundance: few; j_gene: TRBJ2-5; CDR3aa: CASSTMTGLGETQYF; CDR3nt: TGTGCCAGTAGTACGATGACAGGTTTGGGAGAGACCCAGTACTTC
v_gene: TRBV4-1; d_gene: NA; abundance: NA; j_gene: TRBJ2-3; CDR3aa: CASSQDRREMDTQYF; CDR3nt: TGCGCCAGCAGCCAAGATCGGAGGGAGATGGATACGCAGTATTTT
v_gene: TRBV5-1; d_gene: TRBD1; abundance: NA; j_gene: TRBJ2-5; CDR3aa: CASSLDYRQGWETQYF; CDR3nt: TGCGCCAGCAGCTTGGATTATAGACAGGGATGGGAGACCCAGTACTTC
v_gene: TRBV27; d_gene: NA; abundance: NA; j_gene: TRBJ2-5; CDR3aa: CASSGGFQETQYF; CDR3nt: TGTGCCAGCAGTGGGGGATTCCAAGAGACCCAGTACTTC
v_gene: TRBV20-1; d_gene: TRBD2; abundance: NA; j_gene: TRBJ2-7; CDR3aa: CSGSPKGAGGYEQYF; CDR3nt: TGCAGCGGAAGTCCAAAGGGGGCGGGAGGGTACGAGCAGTACTTC
v_gene: TRBV12-3/TRBV12-4; d_gene: NA; abundance: NA; j_gene: TRBJ2-7; CDR3aa: CASSLGLLGGYEQYF; CDR3nt: TGTGCCAGCAGTTTAGGTTTACTAGGAGGCTACGAGCAGTACTTC
v_gene: TRBV18; d_gene: NA; abundance: NA; j_gene: TRBJ1-5; CDR3aa: CASSQGPNQPQHF; CDR3nt: TGTGCCAGCTCACAAGGCCCCAATCAGCCCCAGCATTTT
v_gene: TRBV10-3; d_gene: NA; abundance: many; j_gene: TRBJ1-1; CDR3aa: CAISEGASFGTEAFF; CDR3nt: TGTGCCATCAGTGAGGGAGCCAGTTTCGGAACTGAAGCTTTCTTT
v_gene: TRBV18; d_gene: NA; abundance: few; j_gene: TRBJ2-5; CDR3aa: CASLSGSGAETQYF; CDR3nt: TGTGCCAGCTTGAGCGGTTCGGGGGCAGAGACCCAGTACTTC
v_gene: TRBV6-2/TRBV6-3; d_gene: NA; abundance: many; j_gene: TRBJ1-1; CDR3aa: CASSFSRDYEAFF; CDR3nt: TGTGCCAGCAGTTTTTCCCGAGACTACGAAGCTTTCTTT
v_gene: TRBV5-1; d_gene: NA; abundance: few; j_gene: TRBJ2-1; CDR3aa: CASSLLPYNEQFF; CDR3nt: TGCGCCAGCAGCTTGTTGCCCTACAATGAGCAGTTCTTC
v_gene: TRBV7-2; d_gene: TRBD1; abundance: NA; j_gene: TRBJ2-3; CDR3aa: CASTIRGQSTDTQYF; CDR3nt: TGTGCCAGCACCATCCGGGGACAGAGCACAGATACGCAGTATTTT
v_gene: TRBV20-1; d_gene: NA; abundance: once; j_gene: TRBJ2-7; CDR3aa: CSAIPTYDEQYF; CDR3nt: TGCAGTGCTATCCCGACTTATGACGAGCAGTACTTC
v_gene: TRBV5-5; d_gene: NA; abundance: few; j_gene: TRBJ2-1; CDR3aa: CASSLVGRGYNEQFF; CDR3nt: TGTGCCAGCAGCTTGGTCGGGAGAGGGTACAATGAGCAGTTCTTC
v_gene: TRBV20-1; d_gene: NA; abundance: NA; j_gene: TRBJ2-7; CDR3aa: CSAGGVVYEQYF; CDR3nt: TGCAGTGCTGGGGGAGTGGTCTACGAGCAGTACTTC